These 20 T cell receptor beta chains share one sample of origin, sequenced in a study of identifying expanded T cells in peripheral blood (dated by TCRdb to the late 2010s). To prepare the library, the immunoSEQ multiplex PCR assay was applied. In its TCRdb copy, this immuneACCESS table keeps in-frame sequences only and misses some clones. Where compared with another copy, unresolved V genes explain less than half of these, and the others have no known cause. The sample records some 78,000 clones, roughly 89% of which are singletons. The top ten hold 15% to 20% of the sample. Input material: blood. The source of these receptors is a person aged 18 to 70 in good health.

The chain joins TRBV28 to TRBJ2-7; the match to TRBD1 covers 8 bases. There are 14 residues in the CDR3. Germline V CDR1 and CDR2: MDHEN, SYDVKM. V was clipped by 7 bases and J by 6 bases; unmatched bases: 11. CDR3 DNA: TGTGCCAGCACCCCTTGGGACAGGTCAGGCGAGCAGTACTTC. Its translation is CASTPWDRSGEQYF.

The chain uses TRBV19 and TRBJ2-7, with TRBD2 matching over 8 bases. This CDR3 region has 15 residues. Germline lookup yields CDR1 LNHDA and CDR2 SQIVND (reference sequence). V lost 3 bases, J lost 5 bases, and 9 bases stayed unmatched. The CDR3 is CASSIGGALGNEQYF. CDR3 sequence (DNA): TGTGCCAGTAGTATCGGGGGGGCCCTGGGGAACGAGCAGTACTTC.

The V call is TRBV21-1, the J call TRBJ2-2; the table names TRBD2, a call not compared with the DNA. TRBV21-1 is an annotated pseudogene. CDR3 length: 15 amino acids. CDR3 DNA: TGTGCCAGCAGCAAAGGAGGGACGAACACCGGGGAGCTGTTTTTT. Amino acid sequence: CASSKGGTNTGELFF.

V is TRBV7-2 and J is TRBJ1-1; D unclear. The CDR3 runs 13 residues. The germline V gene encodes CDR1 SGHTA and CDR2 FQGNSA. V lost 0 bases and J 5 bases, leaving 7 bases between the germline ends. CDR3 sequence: CASSLAGHTEAFF. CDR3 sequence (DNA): TGTGCCAGCAGCTTAGCCGGGCATACTGAAGCTTTCTTT.

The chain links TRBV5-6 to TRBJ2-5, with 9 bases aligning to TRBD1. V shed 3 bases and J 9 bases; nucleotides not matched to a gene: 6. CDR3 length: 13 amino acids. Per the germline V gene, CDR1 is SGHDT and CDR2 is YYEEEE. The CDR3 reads CASSSGTGNAQYF. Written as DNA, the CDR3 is TGTGCCAGCAGCTCCGGGACAGGGAATGCCCAGTACTTC. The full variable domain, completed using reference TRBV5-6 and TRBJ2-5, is DAGVTQSPTHLIKTRGQQVTLRCSPKSGHDTVSWYQQALGQGPQFIFQYYEEEERQRGNFPDRFSGHQFPNYSSELNVNALLLGDSALYLCASSSGTGNAQYFGPGTRLLVL.

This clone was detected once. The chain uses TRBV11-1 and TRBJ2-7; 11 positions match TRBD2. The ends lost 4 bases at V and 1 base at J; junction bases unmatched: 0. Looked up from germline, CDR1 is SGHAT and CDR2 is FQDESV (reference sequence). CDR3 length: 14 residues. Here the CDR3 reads CASSSSGRSYEQYF. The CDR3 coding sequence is TGTGCCAGCAGCTCTAGCGGGAGGTCCTACGAGCAGTACTTC.

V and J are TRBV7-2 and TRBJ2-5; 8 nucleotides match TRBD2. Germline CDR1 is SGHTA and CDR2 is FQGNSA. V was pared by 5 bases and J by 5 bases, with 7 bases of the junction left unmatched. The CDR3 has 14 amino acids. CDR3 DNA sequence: TGTGCCAGCAGCCTAGGACTAGCTGGGGAGACCCAGTACTTC. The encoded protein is CASSLGLAGETQYF.

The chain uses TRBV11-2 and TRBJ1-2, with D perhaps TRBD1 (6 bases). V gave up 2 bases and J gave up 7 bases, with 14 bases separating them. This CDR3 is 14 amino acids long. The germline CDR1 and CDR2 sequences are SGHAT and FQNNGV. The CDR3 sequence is CASSLTGSSGGYTF. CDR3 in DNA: TGTGCCAGCAGCTTAACAGGGAGCAGCGGTGGCTACACCTTC.

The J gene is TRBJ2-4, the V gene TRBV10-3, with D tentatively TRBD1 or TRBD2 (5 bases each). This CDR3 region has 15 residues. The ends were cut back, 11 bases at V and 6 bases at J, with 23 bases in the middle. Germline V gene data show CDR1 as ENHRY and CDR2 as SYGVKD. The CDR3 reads CASTLGPETVNIQYF. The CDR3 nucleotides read TGTGCCTCCACGCTGGGACCTGAGACAGTAAACATTCAGTACTTC.

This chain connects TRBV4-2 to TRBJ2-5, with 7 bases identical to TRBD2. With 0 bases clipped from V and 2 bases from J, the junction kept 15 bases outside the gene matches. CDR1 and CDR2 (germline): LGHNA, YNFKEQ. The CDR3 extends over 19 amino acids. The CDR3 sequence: CASSQEKVRYSGTQETQYF. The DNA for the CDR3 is TGTGCCAGCAGCCAAGAAAAGGTCCGGTACAGCGGGACTCAAGAGACCCAGTACTTC.

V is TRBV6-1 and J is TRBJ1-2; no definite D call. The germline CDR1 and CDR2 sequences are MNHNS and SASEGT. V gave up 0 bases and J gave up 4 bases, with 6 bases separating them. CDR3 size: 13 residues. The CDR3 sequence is CASSEAGVYGYTF. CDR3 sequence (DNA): TGTGCCAGCAGTGAAGCTGGAGTCTATGGCTACACCTTC.

CDR3 sequence: CASSYSSPGVGQPQHF. CDR3 nucleotides: TGTGCCAGCAGTTACTCCAGCCCGGGGGTGGGTCAGCCCCAGCATTTT. The chain carries TRBV6-6 and TRBJ1-5, with D possibly matching TRBD1 (5 bases). V was trimmed by 0 bases and J by 6 bases, leaving 15 bases between them. CDR3 length: 16 residues. Germline values: CDR1 MNHNY, CDR2 SVGAGI (reference sequence).

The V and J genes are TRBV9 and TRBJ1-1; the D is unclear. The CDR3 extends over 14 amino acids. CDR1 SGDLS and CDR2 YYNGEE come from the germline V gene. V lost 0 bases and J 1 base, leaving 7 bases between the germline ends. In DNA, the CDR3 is TGTGCCAGCAGCGTAGGTCCTACGAACACTGAAGCTTTCTTT. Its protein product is CASSVGPTNTEAFF.

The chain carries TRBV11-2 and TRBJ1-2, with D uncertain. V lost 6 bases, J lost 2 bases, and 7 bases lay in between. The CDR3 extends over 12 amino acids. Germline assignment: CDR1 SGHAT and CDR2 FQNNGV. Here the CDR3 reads CASRGSNYGYTF. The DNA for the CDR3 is TGTGCCAGCAGGGGGTCCAACTATGGCTACACCTTC.

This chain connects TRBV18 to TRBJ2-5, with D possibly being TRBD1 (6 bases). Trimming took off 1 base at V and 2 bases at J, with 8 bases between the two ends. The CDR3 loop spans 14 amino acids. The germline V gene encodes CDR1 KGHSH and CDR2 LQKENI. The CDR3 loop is CASSPLGQQETQYF. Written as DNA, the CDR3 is TGTGCCAGCTCACCACTCGGACAGCAAGAGACCCAGTACTTC. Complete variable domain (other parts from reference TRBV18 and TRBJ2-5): NAGVMQNPRHLVRRRGQEARLRCSPMKGHSHVYWYRQLPEEGLKFMVYLQKENIIDESGMPKERFSAEFPKEGPSILRIQQVVRGDSAAYFCASSPLGQQETQYFGPGTRLLVL.

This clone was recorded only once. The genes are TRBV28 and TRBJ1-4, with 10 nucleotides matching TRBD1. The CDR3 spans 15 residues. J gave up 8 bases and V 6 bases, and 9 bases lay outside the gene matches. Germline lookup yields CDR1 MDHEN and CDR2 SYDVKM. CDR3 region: CASRRTGQGVEKLFF. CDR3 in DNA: TGTGCCAGCAGACGAACTGGACAGGGGGTGGAAAAACTGTTTTTT.

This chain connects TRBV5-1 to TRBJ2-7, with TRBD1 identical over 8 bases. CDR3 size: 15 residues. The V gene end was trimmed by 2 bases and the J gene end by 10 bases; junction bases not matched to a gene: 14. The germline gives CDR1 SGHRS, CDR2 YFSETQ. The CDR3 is CASSFGQGTLSLQYF. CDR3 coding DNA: TGCGCCAGCAGCTTCGGACAGGGTACACTTTCCCTACAGTACTTC. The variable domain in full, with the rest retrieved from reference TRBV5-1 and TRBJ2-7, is KAGVTQTPRYLIKTRGQQVTLSCSPISGHRSVSWYQQTPGQGLQFLFEYFSETQRNKGNFPGRFSGRQFSNSRSEMNVSTLELGDSALYLCASSFGQGTLSLQYFGPGTRLTVT.

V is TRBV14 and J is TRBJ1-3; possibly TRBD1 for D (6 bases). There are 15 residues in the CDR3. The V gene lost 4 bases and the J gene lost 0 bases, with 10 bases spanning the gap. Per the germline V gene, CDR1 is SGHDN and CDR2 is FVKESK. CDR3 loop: CASSPTGLSGNTIYF. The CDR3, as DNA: TGTGCCAGCAGCCCGACAGGCCTCTCTGGAAACACCATATATTTT.

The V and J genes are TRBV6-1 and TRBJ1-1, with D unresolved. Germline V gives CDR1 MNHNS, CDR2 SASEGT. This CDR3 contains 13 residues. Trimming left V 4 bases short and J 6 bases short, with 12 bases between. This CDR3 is CASSALSSAEAFF. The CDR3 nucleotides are TGTGCCAGCAGTGCCCTATCGAGCGCTGAAGCTTTCTTT.

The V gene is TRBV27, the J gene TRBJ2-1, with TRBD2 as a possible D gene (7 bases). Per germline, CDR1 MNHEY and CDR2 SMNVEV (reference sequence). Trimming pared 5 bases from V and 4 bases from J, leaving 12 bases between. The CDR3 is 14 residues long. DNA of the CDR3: TGTGCCAGCAGTCGGGGGGCAGGATACAATGAGCAGTTCTTC. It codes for CASSRGAGYNEQFF.